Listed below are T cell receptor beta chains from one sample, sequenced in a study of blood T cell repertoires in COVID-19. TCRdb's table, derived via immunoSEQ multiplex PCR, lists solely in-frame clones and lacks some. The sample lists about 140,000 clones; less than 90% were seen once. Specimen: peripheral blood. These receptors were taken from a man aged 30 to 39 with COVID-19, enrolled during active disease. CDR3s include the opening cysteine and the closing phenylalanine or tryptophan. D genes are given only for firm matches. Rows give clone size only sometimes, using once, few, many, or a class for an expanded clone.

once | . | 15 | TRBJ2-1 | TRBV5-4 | CASSSAGTLYNEQFF | TGTGCCAGCAGCTCGGCAGGGACATTATACAATGAGCAGTTCTTC
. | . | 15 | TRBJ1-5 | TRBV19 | CASSTVTGSNQPQHF | TGTGCCAGTAGTACCGTCACGGGGAGCAATCAGCCCCAGCATTTT
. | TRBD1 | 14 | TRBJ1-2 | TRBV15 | CATSVDRDLYGYTF | TGTGCCACCAGCGTAGACAGGGACCTTTATGGCTACACCTTC
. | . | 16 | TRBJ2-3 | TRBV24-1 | CATSDLGGFSTDTQYF | TGTGCCACCAGTGATTTGGGCGGGTTTAGCACAGATACGCAGTATTTT
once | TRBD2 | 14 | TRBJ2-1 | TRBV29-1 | CSVKLATSYNEQFF | TGCAGCGTTAAACTAGCGACGTCCTACAATGAGCAGTTCTTC
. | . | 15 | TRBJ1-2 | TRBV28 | CASSLYAGENYGYTF | TGTGCCAGCAGTTTATATGCCGGAGAGAACTATGGCTACACCTTC
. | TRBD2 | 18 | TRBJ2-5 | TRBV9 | CASSVGASGRASEETQYF | TGTGCCAGCAGCGTAGGTGCGAGCGGGAGGGCCTCGGAGGAGACCCAGTACTTC
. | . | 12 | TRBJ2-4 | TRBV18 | CASSPVENIQYF | TGTGCCAGCTCACCAGTAGAGAACATTCAGTACTTC
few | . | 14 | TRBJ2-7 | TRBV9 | CASSARGGPYEQYF | TGTGCCAGCAGCGCCCGAGGAGGGCCCTACGAGCAGTACTTC
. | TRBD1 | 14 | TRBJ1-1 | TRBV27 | CASSITGGATEAFF | TGTGCCAGCAGTATCACAGGGGGGGCCACTGAAGCTTTCTTT
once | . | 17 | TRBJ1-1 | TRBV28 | CASSSSGGARLRLGAFF | TGTGCCAGCAGTAGCTCCGGAGGGGCCAGACTGCGGCTGGGAGCTTTCTTT
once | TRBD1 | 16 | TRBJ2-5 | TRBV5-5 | CASSLPSGTGWETQYF | TGTGCCAGCAGCTTGCCATCTGGGACAGGATGGGAGACCCAGTACTTC
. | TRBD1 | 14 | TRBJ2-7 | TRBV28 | CAIQGQGNSYEQYF | TGTGCCATACAAGGACAGGGGAACTCCTACGAGCAGTACTTC